The entry below describes one TCR beta chain. Its antigen remains unidentified. This record belongs to a study of T cell responses to AZD1222 COVID-19 vaccine. Overall study findings and caveats: The CD4 TCRs associated with vaccination extended across spike and predominated at 160-218 and 743-854. Donors were chiefly white British, with a greater number of females, and clonal diversity was perhaps underestimated. In the spike-specific TCR repertoire, nearly half reportedly target unmutated variant regions. Sampling captured repertoires only after the peak T cell response.

Clones were sequenced by immunoSEQ multiplex PCR, and TCRdb holds only the in-frame ones, with some missing. In the table there are tens of thousands of clones, approximately 90% of which are singletons. The germline gives CDR1 LGHDT, CDR2 YNNKEL (reference sequence). This CDR3 region has 14 residues. V was pared by 5 bases and J by 4 bases, with 6 bases of the junction left unmatched. This rearrangement joins TRBV3-1 (or the pseudogene TRBV3-2) to TRBJ2-7; 9 nucleotides align to TRBD2. Material: peripheral blood, obtained on day 0 of AZD1222 vaccination. The sequence was collected from an adult in good health. The CDR3 sequence is CASSETSGPYEQYF. The CDR3 coding sequence is TGTGCCAGCAGCGAGACTAGCGGCCCTTACGAGCAGTACTTC.